What follows are 28 T cell receptor beta chains derived from one specimen sequenced in a study of T cells in Graves' hyperthyroidism and ophthalmopathy. Researchers took RNA transcripts and amplified the TCR beta CDR3 regions from them. The HTBI primer set was used in a first-round RT-PCR of the TCR CDR3. A single record per CDR3 protein comes from TCRdb applying MiXCR to the multiplex PCR reads. The sample lists about 620,000 distinct CDR3 sequences, about 16% seen once, with around 3.9% in the top ten. What was sequenced was blood. The source is a young woman with Graves' hyperthyroidism.

In this sample, this clonotype turned up a few times. The J gene is TRBJ2-2, the V gene TRBV7-6, with D unresolved. The CDR3 sequence is 13 residues long. V lost 2 bases, J lost 4 bases, and 5 bases lay in between. CDR1 and CDR2 (germline): SGHVS, FNYEAQ. CDR3 nucleotides: TGTGCCAGCAGCTTACAGGCCACCGGGGAGCTGTTTTTT. Translating it yields CASSLQATGELFF.

This clonotype was detected a few times. The chain joins TRBV12-5 to TRBJ1-3, with D uncertain. From germline, CDR1 is LGHNT and CDR2 FRNRAP. The CDR3 totals 13 residues. V lost 5 bases, J lost 0 bases, and 5 bases lay in between. The CDR3 reads CASGPNSGNTIYF. CDR3 nucleotide sequence: TGTGCTAGTGGTCCGAACTCTGGAAACACCATATATTTT. The whole variable domain, remainder taken from reference TRBV12-5 and TRBJ1-3, is DARVTQTPRHKVTEMGQEVTMRCQPILGHNTVFWYRQTMMQGLELLAYFRNRAPLDDSGMPKDRFSAEMPDATLATLKIQPSEPRDSAVYFCASGPNSGNTIYFGEGSWLTVV.

V and J are TRBV11-2 and TRBJ1-5; D not certain. CDR1 is SGHAT and CDR2 is FQNNGV in the germline V gene. V was clipped by 5 bases and J by 12 bases, with 14 bases between them. This CDR3 comprises 12 residues. For the CDR3, the DNA is TGTGCCAGCAGCGCCGGGCCGATGGACCAGCATTTT. This sequence encodes CASSAGPMDQHF.

This rearrangement joins TRBV30 to TRBJ2-7; 8 positions match TRBD1. Germline loops: CDR1 GTSNPN, CDR2 SVGIG (reference sequence). The V and J ends lost 0 bases and 4 bases, in that order; junction bases with no gene match: 8. The CDR3 consists of 15 residues. CDR3 protein: CAWSVVGQGVYEQYF. The CDR3 coding sequence is TGTGCCTGGAGTGTAGTAGGACAGGGTGTTTACGAGCAGTACTTC.

This clonotype occurred many times. V gene TRBV28 combines with J gene TRBJ2-7; no definite D call. Deletions cut 4 bases from V and 1 base from J, with 8 bases between. The CDR3 length is 13 residues. Looked up from germline, CDR1 is MDHEN and CDR2 is SYDVKM. In DNA form, the CDR3 reads TGTGCCAGCAGTTCCCCTAGGTCCTACGAGCAGTACTTC. Translation: CASSSPRSYEQYF.

This clonotype was counted only a few times. The CDR3 loop reads CASSQDGRAYGYTF. CDR3 nucleotides: TGTGCCAGCAGCCAGGACGGTAGGGCCTATGGCTACACCTTC. The chain joins TRBV6-1 to TRBJ1-2; D gene ambiguous. The CDR3 loop spans 14 amino acids. The V end was cut by 6 bases, the J end by 4 bases, with 15 bases between. Looked up from germline, CDR1 is MNHNS and CDR2 is SASEGT.

This clonotype occurred many times. J is TRBJ2-7 and V is TRBV10-3; perhaps D is TRBD1 or TRBD2 (5 bases each). This CDR3 has 12 residues. The ends were cut back, 10 bases at V and 7 bases at J, with 17 bases in the middle. Germline V gene data show CDR1 as ENHRY and CDR2 as SYGVKD. The CDR3 DNA reads as TGTGCCACATCGGACACCACGGGAGAGCAGTACTTC. Translated: CATSDTTGEQYF.

This clonotype was seen repeatedly, ten times or more. The chain couples TRBV12-3 or TRBV12-4 to TRBJ2-7, with unresolved D. The CDR3 has 13 residues. V lost 5 bases to trimming and J lost 4 bases, with 12 bases between them. CDR3 amino acids: CASSPSNWYEQYF. The CDR3 DNA reads TGTGCCAGCAGTCCCTCAAATTGGTACGAGCAGTACTTC.

On this clonotype itself: The conserved phenylalanine or tryptophan is not found at the CDR3 terminus, so this likely reflects a read error. The chain couples TRBV12-3 or TRBV12-4 to TRBJ2-7; maybe TRBD2 (5 bases). This CDR3 has 15 amino acids. V was pared by 6 bases and J by 0 bases, with 15 bases between. For the CDR3, the DNA is TGTGCCAGCAGCTCTGGACTGCCGAGCTCCTACGAGCAGTACCTC. Translation: CASSSGLPSSYEQYL.

This clonotype was observed many times. The chain links TRBV27 to TRBJ2-3, with 7 bases matching TRBD1. Germline CDR1 reads MNHEY; CDR2 reads SMNVEV (reference sequence). V was pared by 9 bases and J by 2 bases, with 17 bases of the junction left unmatched. The CDR3 runs 17 residues. CDR3 loop: CASVGQHLPLLTDTQYF. Written as DNA, the CDR3 is TGTGCCAGTGTGGGACAGCACTTGCCTTTACTCACAGATACGCAGTATTTT.

At least ten counts were recorded for this clonotype. The rearrangement joins TRBV29-1 to TRBJ1-1; D gene uncertain. Deletions cut 4 bases from V and 3 bases from J, with 12 bases between. Per the germline V gene, CDR1 is SQVTM and CDR2 is ANQGSEA. The CDR3 is 13 residues long. Here the CDR3 DNA reads TGCAGCGTTGGCGTCAGCCGCTACACTGAAGCTTTCTTT. Its translation is CSVGVSRYTEAFF.

Ten or more counts support this clonotype. The V and J genes are TRBV3-1 and TRBJ2-1; D gene ambiguous. This CDR3 comprises 14 residues. Germline CDR1 LGHDT, CDR2 YNNKEL (reference sequence). Trimming took off 0 bases at V and 7 bases at J, with 10 bases between the two ends. The CDR3 DNA follows: TGTGCCAGCAGCCAAGATCGCAGGTGGAATGAGCAGTTCTTC. Residues: CASSQDRRWNEQFF.

This clonotype was counted many times. The chain uses TRBV5-4 and TRBJ2-1; 10 positions match TRBD2. The J segment lost 6 bases and the V segment lost 2 bases, leaving 5 bases of the junction unmatched. Germline V CDR1 and CDR2: SGHNT, YYREEE (reference sequence). This CDR3 region has 15 residues. CDR3 amino acids: CASSLVIAGGNEQFF. Written as DNA, the CDR3 is TGTGCCAGCAGCTTAGTAATAGCGGGAGGCAATGAGCAGTTCTTC.

This clonotype was found many times. The chain is built from TRBV12-3 or TRBV12-4 and TRBJ2-5; 8 bases line up with TRBD2. The trim removed 6 bases at V and 5 bases at J, leaving 5 bases unmatched. This CDR3 has 13 amino acids. CDR3 DNA sequence: TGTGCCAGCAGCCGAGCGGGAGATGAGACCCAGTACTTC. Protein: CASSRAGDETQYF.

This clonotype has a count of ten or more. The rearrangement joins TRBV20-1 to TRBJ2-7; D is uncertain. Germline V gives CDR1 DFQATT, CDR2 SNEGSKA (reference sequence). V lost 5 bases to trimming and J lost 3 bases, with 5 bases between them. This CDR3 is 10 amino acids long. The CDR3 DNA follows: TGCAGTGCTGTGGACTACGAGCAGTACTTC. Encoded protein: CSAVDYEQYF.

The V gene is TRBV29-1, the J gene TRBJ2-5, with D tentatively TRBD1 or TRBD2 (5 bases each). Germline values: CDR1 SQVTM, CDR2 ANQGSEA. The V end lost 3 bases, the J end lost 4 bases, and 12 bases lay between the germline ends. CDR3 length: 13 residues. The CDR3 nucleotides are TGCAGCGTTGACATACAGGCGGGAGAGACCCAGTACTTC. This encodes CSVDIQAGETQYF.

The chain combines TRBV7-6 with TRBJ1-1; perhaps TRBD1 as D (5 bases). V lost 1 base and J lost 0, with 12 bases in between. This CDR3 has 16 residues. Germline CDR1 reads SGHVS; CDR2 reads FNYEAQ. The CDR3 loop reads CASSLVSPTVNTEAFF. In DNA, the CDR3 is TGTGCCAGCAGCTTAGTTTCTCCGACAGTGAACACTGAAGCTTTCTTT.

Ten or more counts support this clonotype. The J gene is TRBJ2-7, the V gene TRBV24-1, with D possibly called TRBD1 or TRBD2 (5 bases each). The CDR3 totals 13 residues. The V and J ends lost 7 bases and 2 bases respectively, with 11 bases between them. CDR1 is KGHDR and CDR2 is SFDVKD in the germline V gene. The CDR3 protein is CATRTRETYEQYF. The CDR3 nucleotides are TGTGCCACCAGAACCAGGGAGACCTACGAGCAGTACTTC.

The chain uses TRBV30 and TRBJ2-5, with a weak D call TRBD1 (5 bases). The V and J ends lost 2 bases and 5 bases respectively, with 15 bases between them. This CDR3 comprises 14 residues. Germline lookup yields CDR1 GTSNPN and CDR2 SVGIG (reference sequence). The CDR3 DNA reads as TGTGCCTGGAGTTCCGACAGTGCGTGGGAGACCCAGTACTTC. It codes for CAWSSDSAWETQYF.

This clonotype has at least ten counts. CDR3 sequence (DNA): TGTGCCAGCAGCCAGGACCGTAATGCTTACAATGAGCAGTTCTTC. Translation gives CASSQDRNAYNEQFF. The chain couples TRBV3-1 to TRBJ2-1, with D unresolved. CDR3 length: 15 residues. CDR1 LGHDT and CDR2 YNNKEL come from the germline V gene (reference sequence). V lost 3 bases to trimming and J lost 4 bases, with 13 bases between them.

This clonotype has a count of ten or more. The chain combines TRBV6-1 with TRBJ2-7; TRBD1 aligns across 7 bases. CDR1 and CDR2 from the germline V gene are MNHNS and SASEGT. The CDR3 is 16 amino acids. V lost 5 bases, J lost 2 bases, and 12 bases stayed unmatched. The CDR3 nucleotides read TGTGCCAGCAGTATCCACCGGGACAGCGTCGCCTACGAGCAGTACTTC. Translating it yields CASSIHRDSVAYEQYF.

This clonotype showed up many times. The rearrangement joins TRBV28 to TRBJ2-1; D uncertain. The CDR3 is 14 residues long. Trimming stripped 5 bases from V and 5 bases from J, with 13 bases between. The germline CDR1 and CDR2 sequences are MDHEN and SYDVKM. CDR3 coding DNA: TGTGCCAGCAGTCCTTCGACGGCAAACAATGAGCAGTTCTTC. Amino acid sequence: CASSPSTANNEQFF.

Ten or more counts support this clonotype. The rearrangement uses TRBV19 and TRBJ1-1, with unresolved D. Trimming took 7 bases from V and 7 from J, leaving 13 bases between them. The CDR3 spans 12 residues. The V gene's germline CDR1 is LNHDA and CDR2 SQIVND (reference sequence). CDR3 in amino acids: CASTIGRGEAFF. For the CDR3, the DNA is TGTGCCAGTACCATCGGAAGAGGTGAAGCTTTCTTT.

This clonotype occurred many times. The chain joins TRBV7-3 to TRBJ2-1, with TRBD2 matching over 9 bases. Unmatched junction bases numbered 7, after V lost 6 bases and J lost 7 bases. CDR1 and CDR2 (germline): SGHTA, FQGTGA. The CDR3 is 14 amino acids. The CDR3 loop reads CASSWGLAGNEQFF. In DNA, the CDR3 is TGTGCCAGCAGTTGGGGGCTAGCGGGGAATGAGCAGTTCTTC. The full variable domain, completed using reference TRBV7-3 and TRBJ2-1, is GAGVSQTPSNKVTEKGKYVELRCDPISGHTALYWYRQSLGQGPEFLIYFQGTGAADDSGLPNDRFFAVRPEGSVSTLKIQRTERGDSAVYLCASSWGLAGNEQFFGPGTRLTVL.

This clonotype has a handful of counts. The chain is built from TRBV6-1 and TRBJ2-5; a possible D gene is TRBD2 (5 bases). Deletions cut 1 base from V and 5 bases from J, with 8 bases between. This CDR3 spans 13 amino acids. Germline V gene lookup returns CDR1 MNHNS and CDR2 SASEGT. As DNA, the CDR3 is TGTGCCAGCAGTGAAGGGAGGTGGGAGACCCAGTACTTC. This translates into CASSEGRWETQYF.

This chain joins TRBV27 and TRBJ2-7, with 10 bases lining up with TRBD1. The trim removed 5 bases at V and 5 bases at J, leaving 15 bases unmatched. This CDR3 has 17 amino acids. In germline, CDR1 is MNHEY, CDR2 SMNVEV (reference sequence). The CDR3 nucleotides read TGTGCCAGCAGTGGCTGGCCGGGACAGGGGACTTTGGACGAGCAGTACTTC. It encodes CASSGWPGQGTLDEQYF.

This clonotype was recorded at least ten times. The V call is TRBV6-2 or TRBV6-3, the J call TRBJ1-2, with D possibly being TRBD1 (6 bases). V lost 7 bases, J lost 2 bases, and 11 bases lay in between. The CDR3 extends over 13 amino acids. Per germline, CDR1 MNHEY and CDR2 SVGEGT. The CDR3 is CASKTGTNYGYTF. CDR3 sequence (DNA): TGTGCCAGCAAGACAGGCACCAACTATGGCTACACCTTC.

The chain carries TRBV12-3 or TRBV12-4 and TRBJ1-6; D ambiguous. Trimming cost V 1 base and J 10 bases, with 11 bases left between them. The CDR3 contains 14 residues. CDR3 bases: TGTGCCAGCAGTTTAGGGCAGTGGAAATCACCCCTCCACTTT. Protein: CASSLGQWKSPLHF.